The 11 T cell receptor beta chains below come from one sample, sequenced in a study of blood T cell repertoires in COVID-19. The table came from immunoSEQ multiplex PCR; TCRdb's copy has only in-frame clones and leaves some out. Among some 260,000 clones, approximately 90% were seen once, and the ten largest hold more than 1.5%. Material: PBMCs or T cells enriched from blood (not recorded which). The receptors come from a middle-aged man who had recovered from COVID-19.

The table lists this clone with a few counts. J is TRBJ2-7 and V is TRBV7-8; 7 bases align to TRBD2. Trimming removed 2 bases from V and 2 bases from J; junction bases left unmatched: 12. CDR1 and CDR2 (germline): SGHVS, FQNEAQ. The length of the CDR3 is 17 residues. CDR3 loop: CASSLPLRGSGTYEQYF. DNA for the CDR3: TGTGCCAGCAGCTTACCCCTAAGAGGGAGCGGGACCTACGAGCAGTACTTC. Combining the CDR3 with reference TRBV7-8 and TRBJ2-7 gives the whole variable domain GAGVSQSPRYKVAKRGQDVALRCDPISGHVSLFWYQQALGQGPEFLTYFQNEAQLDKSGLPSDRFFAERPEGSVSTLKIQRTQQEDSAVYLCASSLPLRGSGTYEQYFGPGTRLTVT.

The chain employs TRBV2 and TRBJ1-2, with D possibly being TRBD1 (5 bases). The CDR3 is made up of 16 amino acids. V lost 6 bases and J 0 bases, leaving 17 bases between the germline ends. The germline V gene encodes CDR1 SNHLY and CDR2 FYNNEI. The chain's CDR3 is CASSKQVLTSNYGYTF. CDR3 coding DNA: TGTGCCAGCAGCAAACAGGTTCTAACGTCTAACTATGGCTACACCTTC.

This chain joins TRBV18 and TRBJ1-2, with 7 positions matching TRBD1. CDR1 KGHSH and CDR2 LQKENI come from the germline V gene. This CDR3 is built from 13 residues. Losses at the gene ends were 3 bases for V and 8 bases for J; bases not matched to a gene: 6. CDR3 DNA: TGTGCCAGCTCACCGACAGGGTCAGAGGGCTACACCTTC. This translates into CASSPTGSEGYTF. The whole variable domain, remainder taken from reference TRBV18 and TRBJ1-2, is NAGVMQNPRHLVRRRGQEARLRCSPMKGHSHVYWYRQLPEEGLKFMVYLQKENIIDESGMPKERFSAEFPKEGPSILRIQQVVRGDSAAYFCASSPTGSEGYTFGSGTRLTVV.

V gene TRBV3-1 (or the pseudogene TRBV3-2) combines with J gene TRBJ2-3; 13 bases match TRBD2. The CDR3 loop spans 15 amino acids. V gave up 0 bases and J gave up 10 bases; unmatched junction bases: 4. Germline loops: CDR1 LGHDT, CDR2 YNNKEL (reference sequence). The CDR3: CASSQDLTSGRAQYF. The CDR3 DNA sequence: TGTGCCAGCAGCCAAGATCTTACTAGCGGGAGGGCGCAGTATTTT.

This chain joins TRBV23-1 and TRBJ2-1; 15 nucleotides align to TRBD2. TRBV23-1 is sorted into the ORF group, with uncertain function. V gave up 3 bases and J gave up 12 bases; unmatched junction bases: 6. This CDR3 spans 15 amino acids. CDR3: CASSHWGTSGRRQFF. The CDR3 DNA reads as TGCGCCAGCAGTCATTGGGGGACTAGCGGGAGGAGGCAGTTCTTC.

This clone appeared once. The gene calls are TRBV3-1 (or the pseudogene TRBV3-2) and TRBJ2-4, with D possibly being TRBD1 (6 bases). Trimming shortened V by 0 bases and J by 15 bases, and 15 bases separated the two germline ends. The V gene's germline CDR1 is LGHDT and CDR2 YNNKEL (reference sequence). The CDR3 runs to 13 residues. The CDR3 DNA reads TGTGCCAGCAGCCAAGAACTGACAGGCCGGGGGTACTTC. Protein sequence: CASSQELTGRGYF.

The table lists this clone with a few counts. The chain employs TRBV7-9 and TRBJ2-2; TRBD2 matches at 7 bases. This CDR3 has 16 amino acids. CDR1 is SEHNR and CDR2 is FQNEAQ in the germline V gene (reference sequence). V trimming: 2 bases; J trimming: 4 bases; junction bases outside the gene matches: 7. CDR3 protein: CASSLTQPSGTGELFF. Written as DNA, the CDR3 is TGTGCCAGCAGCTTAACTCAGCCTAGCGGCACCGGGGAGCTGTTTTTT.

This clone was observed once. The CDR3 DNA reads as TGTGCCATCAGAACGGGACTAGCGGGAGTAAGAGATACGCAGTATTTT. Its translation: CAIRTGLAGVRDTQYF. V and J are TRBV10-3 and TRBJ2-3; 14 positions match TRBD2. The CDR3 consists of 16 residues. Germline-derived CDR1 and CDR2 are ENHRY and SYGVKD. With V trimmed by 6 bases and J by 5 bases, 7 bases remained unmatched.

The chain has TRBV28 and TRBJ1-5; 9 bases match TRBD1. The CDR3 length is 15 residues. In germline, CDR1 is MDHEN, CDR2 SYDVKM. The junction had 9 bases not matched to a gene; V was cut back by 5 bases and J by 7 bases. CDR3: CASSRPGQGVQPQHF. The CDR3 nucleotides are TGTGCCAGCAGTCGACCGGGACAGGGTGTACAGCCCCAGCATTTT.

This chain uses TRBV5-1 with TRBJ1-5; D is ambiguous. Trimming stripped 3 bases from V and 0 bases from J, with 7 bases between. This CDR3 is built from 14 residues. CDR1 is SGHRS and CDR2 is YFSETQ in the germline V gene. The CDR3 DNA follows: TGCGCCAGCAGCTCGAGGTATAGCAATCAGCCCCAGCATTTT. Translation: CASSSRYSNQPQHF.

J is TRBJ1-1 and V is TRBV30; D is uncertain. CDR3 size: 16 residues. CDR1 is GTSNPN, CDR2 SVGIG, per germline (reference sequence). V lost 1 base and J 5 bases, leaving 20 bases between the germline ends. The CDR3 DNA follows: TGTGCCTGGAGTGCGGCTTCCAAGGGTGGAGGGACTGAAGCTTTCTTT. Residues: CAWSAASKGGGTEAFF.